Below, 30 T cell receptor beta chains from the same sample are listed, as sequenced in a study of T cells after posttransplantation cyclophosphamide. Sequenced by immunoSEQ multiplex PCR; TCRdb stores in-frame clones only, minus some. This repertoire holds about 40,000 clones, and none appear only once. The specimen sequenced was PBMCs. All receptors derive from a woman aged 45 to 65 in good health and a related stem cell transplant donor.

In its sample, this clone was seen many times. V and J are TRBV5-1 and TRBJ2-7, with TRBD2 as a possible D gene (6 bases). This CDR3 is 15 amino acids long. V lost 1 base and J 2 bases, leaving 13 bases between the germline ends. Looked up from germline, CDR1 is SGHRS and CDR2 is YFSETQ. CDR3 protein: CASSLTPGDPYEQYF. CDR3 DNA: TGCGCCAGCAGCTTGACACCGGGGGATCCCTACGAGCAGTACTTC.

In this sample, this clone turned up many times. The rearrangement joins TRBV9 to TRBJ1-6; D perhaps matches TRBD1 (6 bases). V was trimmed by 1 base and J by 10 bases, leaving 15 bases between them. The CDR3 extends over 15 amino acids. CDR1 and CDR2 (germline): SGDLS, YYNGEE. This CDR3 is CASSVRGGPSSPLHF. The CDR3 region has the DNA TGTGCCAGCAGCGTAAGGGGGGGGCCGAGCTCACCCCTCCACTTT.

This clone showed up many times. The rearrangement links TRBV30 to TRBJ2-7; TRBD1 matches 8 bases. CDR1 and CDR2 (germline): GTSNPN, SVGIG (reference sequence). The trim removed 5 bases at V and 3 bases at J, leaving 12 bases unmatched. The CDR3 is 15 amino acids. DNA of the CDR3: TGTGCCTGGGGAGAGACAGGGGTCGGGATCTACGAGCAGTACTTC. It specifies CAWGETGVGIYEQYF.

Many counts were recorded for this clone. The rearrangement uses TRBV13 and TRBJ1-6; D gene ambiguous. Germline-derived CDR1 and CDR2 are PRHDT and FYEKMQ (reference sequence). The length of the CDR3 is 18 residues. V lost 6 bases and J 1 base, leaving 19 bases between the germline ends. The CDR3 DNA is TGTGCCAGCAGGAAGGTCGATTTGCGGAGGTCCTATAATTCACCCCTCCACTTT. Translating it yields CASRKVDLRRSYNSPLHF. Using reference TRBV13 and TRBJ1-6 for the parts outside the CDR3, the full variable domain is AAGVIQSPRHLIKEKRETATLKCYPIPRHDTVYWYQQGPGQDPQFLISFYEKMQSDKGSIPDRFSAQQFSDYHSELNMSSLELGDSALYFCASRKVDLRRSYNSPLHFGNGTRLTVT.

This clone was detected ten times or more. V is TRBV6-1 and J is TRBJ1-2, with a possible D match to TRBD1 (6 bases). V lost 6 bases and J 4 bases, leaving 18 bases between the germline ends. Germline V gene data show CDR1 as MNHNS and CDR2 as SASEGT. The CDR3 has 15 residues. The DNA of the CDR3 is TGTGCCAGCAGCCTTGATGGGGACACCGTCTATGGCTACACCTTC. Residues: CASSLDGDTVYGYTF.

This clone was counted ten times or more. This chain links TRBV5-4 with TRBJ1-1; D not resolved. This CDR3 comprises 15 residues. Germline V gene data show CDR1 as SGHNT and CDR2 as YYREEE (reference sequence). The ends were cut back, 0 bases at V and 3 bases at J, with 12 bases in the middle. CDR3 loop: CASSLDTPRDTEAFF. CDR3 nucleotide sequence: TGTGCCAGCAGCTTGGACACCCCCCGGGACACTGAAGCTTTCTTT.

This clone showed up many times. This sequence joins TRBV7-9 and TRBJ2-1; D gene ambiguous. This CDR3 is built from 11 residues. The germline gives CDR1 SEHNR, CDR2 FQNEAQ (reference sequence). The germline V and J ends were trimmed by 4 bases and 12 bases, with 10 bases remaining between them. The CDR3 DNA reads as TGTGCCAGCAGCTCGTCTTCCCGGCAGTTCTTC. Translated: CASSSSSRQFF.

This clone occurred many times. CDR3 sequence (DNA): TGCGCCAGCAGCTTGGCCCCACAACCCTCCTATGGCTACACCTTC. Amino acids: CASSLAPQPSYGYTF. This chain uses TRBV5-1 with TRBJ1-2; D gene uncertain. The CDR3 covers 15 residues. CDR1 SGHRS and CDR2 YFSETQ come from the germline V gene. V gave up 0 bases and J gave up 4 bases, with 13 bases separating them.

This clone was observed many times. An end of the junction differs from the germline gene, which may be a read error. This chain joins TRBV5-6 and TRBJ2-7; TRBD1 matches 9 bases. CDR3 length equals 11 residues. The germline gives CDR1 SGHDT, CDR2 YYEEEE. Here the CDR3 DNA reads TGTGCCAGCAGCTTCACAGGGGGCAAGGACTTC. This codes for CASSFTGGKDF.

This clone was seen ten or more times. The chain has TRBV5-1 and TRBJ2-3, with D unclear. Looked up from germline, CDR1 is SGHRS and CDR2 is YFSETQ. Trimming cost V 2 bases and J 5 bases, with 3 bases left between them. This CDR3 has 11 residues. The CDR3 nucleotides read TGCGCCAGCAGCTTCGGAGATACGCAGTATTTT. It specifies CASSFGDTQYF.

This clone was recorded at least ten times. The V call is TRBV5-6, the J call TRBJ2-7; TRBD1 matches 7 bases. The CDR3 consists of 15 residues. Germline CDR1 is SGHDT and CDR2 is YYEEEE. The J segment lost 2 bases and the V segment lost 0 bases, leaving 5 bases of the junction unmatched. CDR3 bases: TGTGCCAGCAGCTTGGGGGGACAGTTCACCTACGAGCAGTACTTC. Its protein is CASSLGGQFTYEQYF.

The rearrangement joins TRBV4-1 to TRBJ2-4, with D uncertain. Germline CDR1 MGHRA, CDR2 YSYEKL. The CDR3 covers 17 residues. Trimming stripped 4 bases from V and 0 bases from J, with 16 bases between. CDR3 amino acids: CASSLLPGSLAKNIQYF. The CDR3 region has the DNA TGCGCCAGCAGCCTCCTACCCGGGTCCTTAGCCAAAAACATTCAGTACTTC.

The chain links TRBV27 to TRBJ1-2; the match to TRBD1 covers 7 bases. The CDR3 length is 18 residues. V gave up 3 bases and J gave up 4 bases; unmatched junction bases: 17. Looked up from germline, CDR1 is MNHEY and CDR2 is SMNVEV (reference sequence). CDR3 residues: CASSLNGQVLLAFYGYTF. CDR3 DNA sequence: TGTGCCAGCAGTTTGAATGGACAGGTCCTACTTGCTTTCTATGGCTACACCTTC.

This clone was recorded at least ten times. This sequence joins TRBV29-1 and TRBJ2-7; 10 bases are a match to TRBD1. Germline V CDR1 and CDR2: SQVTM, ANQGSEA. The CDR3 loop spans 12 amino acids. The V gene end was trimmed by 6 bases and the J gene end by 6 bases; junction bases not matched to a gene: 5. The CDR3 spells CSVGTGDREQYF. CDR3 coding DNA: TGCAGCGTCGGGACAGGGGATCGCGAGCAGTACTTC.

The sample holds many counts of this clone. This sequence joins TRBV5-1 and TRBJ2-1; perhaps TRBD2 as D (5 bases). The germline gives CDR1 SGHRS, CDR2 YFSETQ. The V end lost 4 bases, the J end lost 0 bases, and 8 bases lay between the germline ends. The CDR3 loop spans 14 amino acids. CDR3 amino acids: CASSAGDSYNEQFF. In DNA, the CDR3 is TGCGCCAGCAGCGCGGGTGACTCCTACAATGAGCAGTTCTTC.

The sample holds many counts of this clone. The chain links TRBV6-5 to TRBJ1-4; TRBD1 agrees at 11 bases. There are 16 residues in the CDR3. From germline, CDR1 is MNHEY and CDR2 SVGAGI. J gave up 5 bases and V 4 bases, and 6 bases lay outside the gene matches. CDR3 protein: CASSWTGGLKNEKLFF. CDR3 DNA: TGTGCCAGCAGTTGGACAGGGGGCTTGAAGAATGAAAAACTGTTTTTT.

This clone was counted many times. The chain carries TRBV4-1 and TRBJ1-6; 10 nucleotides line up with TRBD1. Germline lookup yields CDR1 MGHRA and CDR2 YSYEKL. Germline trimming cut 4 bases from V and 8 bases from J; bases unmatched to any gene: 5. CDR3 length: 15 amino acids. The CDR3 region has the DNA TGCGCCAGCAGCCGCCTTGGACAGGGGGATTCACCCCTCCACTTT. Protein: CASSRLGQGDSPLHF.

This clone was seen a handful of times. This chain links TRBV28 with TRBJ1-4, with a possible D match to TRBD1 (5 bases). The CDR3 is 14 amino acids. Trimming pared 9 bases from V and 8 bases from J, leaving 19 bases between. Germline V gene data show CDR1 as MDHEN and CDR2 as SYDVKM. CDR3 loop: CASGRARDREKLFF. The DNA of the CDR3 is TGTGCCAGTGGTCGTGCCAGGGATCGGGAAAAACTGTTTTTT.

Many counts were recorded for this clone. The chain uses TRBV6-1 and TRBJ1-2; the match to TRBD1 covers 10 bases. The germline gives CDR1 MNHNS, CDR2 SASEGT. The CDR3 is 16 amino acids. Trimming took 3 bases from V and 2 from J; bases not matched to a gene: 6. The CDR3 sequence is CASSDPPDRGNYGYTF. The CDR3 DNA is TGTGCCAGCAGTGATCCTCCGGACAGGGGGAACTATGGCTACACCTTC.

This clone was seen repeatedly, ten times or more. The rearrangement links TRBV7-3 to TRBJ1-2; 9 positions agree with TRBD1. This CDR3 has 17 residues. CDR1 is SGHTA and CDR2 is FQGTGA in the germline V gene. The junction had 22 bases not matched to a gene; V was cut back by 8 bases and J by 9 bases. CDR3: CASPGRGTGGAKRSYTF. The CDR3 DNA reads as TGTGCCAGCCCCGGCCGGGGAACAGGGGGCGCCAAGAGGAGCTACACCTTC.

The V call is TRBV28, the J call TRBJ1-2; D is undetermined. The CDR3 covers 18 residues. Germline V gene sequence: CDR1 MDHEN, CDR2 SYDVKM. With 6 bases removed from V and 7 bases from J, the gap between germline ends came to 30 bases. CDR3 sequence reads: CASSSTSGEGRRRFGYTF. Here the CDR3 DNA reads TGTGCCAGCAGCTCCACCTCCGGGGAAGGACGGCGGCGGTTTGGCTACACCTTC.

This clone has a count of ten or more. The genes are TRBV5-1 and TRBJ1-1; D gene unclear. The CDR3 covers 13 residues. The V and J ends lost 3 bases and 1 base respectively, with 7 bases between them. Germline CDR1 SGHRS, CDR2 YFSETQ. As DNA, the CDR3 is TGCGCCAGCAGCTCGGAGAGGAACACTGAAGCTTTCTTT. Translating gives CASSSERNTEAFF.

This clone was observed many times. V usage is TRBV15 and J usage is TRBJ2-1; the match to TRBD2 covers 7 bases. The V gene end was trimmed by 1 base and the J gene end by 2 bases; junction bases not matched to a gene: 5. CDR1 is LNHNV, CDR2 YYDKDF, per germline (reference sequence). The CDR3 length is 16 residues. CDR3 residues: CATSRAPGGPYNEQFF. CDR3 sequence (DNA): TGTGCCACCAGCAGAGCGCCGGGGGGACCCTACAATGAGCAGTTCTTC.

Ten or more counts support this clone. The chain recombines TRBV9 with TRBJ1-1; TRBD1 might be the D (5 bases). V lost 1 base to trimming and J lost 3 bases, with 10 bases between them. Looked up from germline, CDR1 is SGDLS and CDR2 is YYNGEE. The length of the CDR3 is 14 residues. CDR3 nucleotides: TGTGCCAGCAGCGTAACGGGGGAGGACACTGAAGCTTTCTTT. Its protein product is CASSVTGEDTEAFF.

This clone was recorded at least ten times. The genes are TRBV6-5 and TRBJ1-1; D is unresolved. Germline assignment: CDR1 MNHEY and CDR2 SVGAGI. The CDR3 sequence is 13 residues long. V lost 8 bases and J lost 4, with 14 bases in between. In DNA, the CDR3 is TGTGCCAGCGGTGAGGGTCATCTCACTGAAGCTTTCTTT. It yields the protein CASGEGHLTEAFF.

This clone has ten or more counts. This chain uses TRBV5-1 with TRBJ2-6; 8 bases match TRBD1. V lost 0 bases, J lost 1 base, and 6 bases stayed unmatched. The CDR3 loop spans 18 amino acids. CDR1 SGHRS and CDR2 YFSETQ come from the germline V gene. In DNA form, the CDR3 reads TGCGCCAGCAGCTTGGGGACAGGGTCGGCGTCTGGGGCCAACGTCCTGACTTTC. Its protein is CASSLGTGSASGANVLTF.

This clone was seen only a few times. V gene TRBV27 combines with J gene TRBJ2-5; 7 nucleotides agree with TRBD1. The DNA end lines up better with TRBJ2-7; the J call may be wrong. CDR1 and CDR2 from the germline V gene are MNHEY and SMNVEV (reference sequence). The CDR3 spans 15 residues. CDR3 region: CASSTPNGQAYEQYF. The CDR3 bases are TGTGCCAGCAGCACCCCAAACGGACAGGCCTACGAGCAGTACTTC.

This clone has just a few counts. The chain employs TRBV9 and TRBJ2-2; tentatively, D is TRBD1 (6 bases). Germline V gene lookup returns CDR1 SGDLS and CDR2 YYNGEE. CDR3 length equals 14 residues. V gave up 6 bases and J gave up 0 bases, with 9 bases separating them. CDR3 in DNA: TGTGCCAGCATGGGGGCAGCGAACACCGGGGAGCTGTTTTTT. Translated, it gives CASMGAANTGELFF.

This clone was counted many times. This chain joins TRBV25-1 and TRBJ2-7, with 7 positions matching TRBD1. Trimming removed 5 bases from V and 3 bases from J; junction bases left unmatched: 7. From germline, CDR1 is MGHDK and CDR2 SYGVNS. This CDR3 is built from 14 residues. In nucleotides, the CDR3 is TGTGCCAGCAGTTCGCCGACAGGGCGCTACGAGCAGTACTTC. Residues: CASSSPTGRYEQYF.

There are many counts of this clone. This chain uses TRBV27 with TRBJ1-1, with D perhaps TRBD1 (5 bases). Between the trimmed V and J ends, which lost 2 bases and 7 bases, there was a span of 17 bases. CDR1 MNHEY and CDR2 SMNVEV come from the germline V gene (reference sequence). The CDR3 covers 15 residues. CDR3 residues: CASSLMAGNLGEAFF. In DNA, the CDR3 is TGTGCCAGCAGTTTAATGGCAGGGAATCTTGGTGAAGCTTTCTTT.